One T cell receptor (beta chain) is described in this entry. It lacks a known antigen. Base qualities are missing; no much larger clone stands one base away. Measured from the cysteine to the phenylalanine, the CDR3 is 15 residues long. Only the CDR3 part of the read is kept: 45 bases, read in frame from the first base. Taken from the germline V gene, the CDR1 and CDR2 loops are ENHRY and SYGVKD. V is clipped by 4 bases and J by 3 bases, and the sequence between their germline boundaries is 15 bases long. The data are from a study of control samples from healthy donors and cancer patients (dated by TCRdb to 2018 to 2020). Preparation of the library involved the immunoSEQ multiplex PCR assay. This immuneACCESS table, as held by TCRdb, lists in-frame sequences with V and J called but not all clones. Of the missing ones, under half trace to an unresolved V gene in checked studies; the others have no known cause. This sample lists 55,000 to 70,000 clones; roughly 89% were detected once. Together, the top ten hold over 5% of the sample.

Input material: PBMCs. The clonotype comes from a man aged 55 to 70 with colorectal cancer. The chain employs TRBV10-3 and TRBJ1-1; the D gene cannot be resolved reliably. The DNA sequence follows: TGTGCCATCAGTGTGAAGGGCATGAGGGACACTGAAGCTTTCTTT. Translated, this gives CAISVKGMRDTEAFF.